This record covers a single T cell receptor (beta chain). The data originate from a study of T cell changes during pregnancy in multiple sclerosis. CDR3 length equals 18 residues. Germline V gene sequence: CDR1 LGHNA, CDR2 YSLEER. V was pared by 0 bases and J by 4 bases, with 11 bases of the junction left unmatched. The protocol was immunoSEQ multiplex PCR, while the TCRdb copy is restricted to in-frame clones and leaves out a portion. The profile shows around 69,000 clones, approximately 92% of them singletons. The source was peripheral blood, collected in the first trimester of pregnancy. This clonotype was obtained from a female donor with multiple sclerosis, enrolled in a pregnancy study. The chain links TRBV4-3 to TRBJ2-1; 8 nucleotides match TRBD2. The CDR3 loop is CASSQEGSRLARYNEQFF. In DNA form, the CDR3 reads TGCGCCAGCAGCCAAGAAGGGAGCCGACTAGCGAGATACAATGAGCAGTTCTTC.